Only a few counts were recorded for the clone carrying this T cell receptor (beta chain). Its antigen remains unidentified. With 60 Vbeta and 13 Jbeta primers, the PCR was carried out. Original handling: Later reanalysis found about 80 million unique TCR beta chains, some 10 million of them shared. Clones were read by immunoSEQ multiplex PCR, and TCRdb kept only the in-frame ones, dropping some. That table is the source of V, J and clone size, and D and trimming were worked out from the DNA. Counted here are under 200,000 clones, 60% to 80% occurring once; the ten biggest clones make up around 2.3%. V lost 7 bases, J lost 14 bases, and 12 bases lay in between. The CDR3 is 11 residues long. Germline values: CDR1 WSHSY, CDR2 SAAADI. The data originate from a study of cytomegalovirus exposure and HLA in healthy donors. The study, taken as a whole, reports: As a later analysis showed, several of the most significant clusters appeared to be linked to common viral pathogens.

This sequence was found in a man aged 50-60 years in good health and CMV-seropositive. Sequenced input: PBMCs. The J gene is TRBJ1-6, the V gene TRBV10-2; maybe TRBD1 (6 bases). This CDR3 reads CASMATGSLHF. The CDR3 DNA sequence: TGCGCCAGCATGGCGACAGGATCCCTCCACTTT.